This T cell receptor beta chain was captured in a study of beta chain features in type 1 diabetes (dated by TCRdb to between 2017 and 2018). The study in broad terms: Mean age, gender distribution, total cell number and subset yield did not differ between patients and healthy donors. A total of just under 110,000,000 sorted cells were examined across all samples, and RNA yield correlated strongly with the number of cells per subset. The study compared the TCRB repertoires of sorted circulating CD4+ T cell subsets in recently diagnosed type 1 diabetes patients with those in matched healthy donors. Regulatory and stem cell-like memory subsets were obtained from only 8 patients and roughly eight healthy donors, while naive and central memory subsets were obtained from all 28 donors. Broad study findings and their caveats: In all four CD4+ subsets, TCRB CDR3 length was moderately but significantly shorter in type 1 diabetes patients. Because cDNA was sequenced instead of genomic DNA, highly expressing activated cells could be over-represented, though the groups showed no difference in activation or CD3 levels. Fewer insertions and more nucleotide deletions at VDJ recombination sites were observed in patients with type 1 diabetes, implying thymic rearrangement abnormalities. Because the HLA sub-analyses included only small numbers of individuals, any influence of HLA type on TCRB rearrangement was left unresolved. Naive, central memory and regulatory TCRB repertoires appeared to be more similar among patients than among healthy donors. PCR might favor shorter templates, but patient and control samples were amplified and corrected together, so any skew would affect both groups equally.

This clone was seen a few times. What antigen it recognizes has not been identified. Base-call qualities are not available, and no considerably larger clone is one nucleotide away. The entire isolated RNA was reverse transcribed using the High Capacity cDNA Reverse Transcription Kit, and thus expressed TCRB transcripts were sequenced. Naive, central memory and regulatory T cell samples underwent deep immunoSEQ sequencing, averaging about 3.3 million total reads per sample. After sorted cells were lysed in RLT buffer, RNA was extracted with DNase-treated RNeasy Micro or Mini kits, with the choice depending on cell number. To prevent cross-contamination, each cell subset was processed individually, whereas patient and healthy donor samples were processed jointly. The immunoSEQ multiplex PCR was used to amplify TCRB sequences from cDNA, generating 87-bp fragments that spanned the CDR3 region. The amplicons were sequenced using the Illumina HiSeq platform. For the original study's pipeline: PCR bias was computationally corrected using synthetic template baselines, reads within Hamming distance 2 were collapsed, and singletons that could not be merged were discarded. Reads were aligned to IMGT to assign V, D and J genes, CDR3 length, and insertions or deletions at six rearrangement sites. Within each subset, clonotype counts were normalized to sorted cell number, and only after that were true diversity and Gini coefficients computed with the tcR R package. Repertoire sharing was quantified using the overlap coefficient calculated on TCRB nucleotide sequences. Out-of-frame TCRB sequences from naive cells were analyzed as a proxy for the pre-selection repertoire. Entries here come from immuneACCESS through TCRdb and include only in-frame sequences with V and J called. Some clones fail to appear in such tables; in the studies checked, an unresolved V gene covers under half of the shortfall, and the cause of the remainder is unknown. The D gene and trimming were derived from the DNA, and the V and J assignments and clone size from that table. This sample has 640,000 or so clones in its table, and around 15% of those were observed once. Approximately 0.022% of the sample rests with the top ten.

From each donor, a single peripheral blood sample of approximately 110 mL on average was drawn into heparinised tubes. Using a panel that included CD45RO, CCR7, CD25, CD127, CD95 and CD27, naive, central memory, regulatory and stem cell-like memory CD4+ T cells were sorted on a BD FACSAria II. A purity above 95% was achieved for all sorted populations. Right away, PBMCs were isolated by Lymphoprep density gradient centrifugation and were stained directly, with no culture step. So that batch effects would be minimized, each experiment stained and sorted samples in pairs, pairing one healthy donor with one patient. CDR1 and CDR2 are drawn from the germline V gene (reference sequence): GTSNPN, SVGIG. Trimmed from V: 3 bases; trimmed from J: 5 bases; junction bases lacking a gene match: 3. The CDR3 contains 13 residues, cysteine and phenylalanine counted. The entry retains the CDR3 DNA only, 39 bases that are in frame from base 1.

Source material: naive CD4+ T cells from blood. In the paper's terms, the cell subset or site label means: true naive CD4+ T cells. The clonotype originates from a man aged 18-30 years with type 1 diabetes. Here the chain combines TRBV30 and TRBJ1-5, with 8 bases aligning to TRBD1. The DNA sequence is TGTGCCTGGAGCAGGGGGCTGGATCAGCCCCAGCATTTT. It translates as CAWSRGLDQPQHF.